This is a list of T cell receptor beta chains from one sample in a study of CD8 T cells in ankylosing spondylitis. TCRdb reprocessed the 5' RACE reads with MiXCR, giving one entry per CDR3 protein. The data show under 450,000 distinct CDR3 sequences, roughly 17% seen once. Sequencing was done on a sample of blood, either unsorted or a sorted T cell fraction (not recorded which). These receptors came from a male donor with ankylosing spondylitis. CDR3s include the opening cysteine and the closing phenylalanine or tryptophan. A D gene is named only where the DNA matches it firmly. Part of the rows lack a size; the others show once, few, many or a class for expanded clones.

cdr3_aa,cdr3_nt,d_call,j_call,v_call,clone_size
CATSRNGGNTIYF,TGTGCCACCAGCAGGAACGGAGGGAACACCATATATTTT,NA,TRBJ1-3,TRBV15,few
CASSPRPRTGTDYGYTF,TGTGCCAGCTCACCCCGGCCAAGGACAGGGACCGACTATGGCTACACCTTC,TRBD1,TRBJ1-2,TRBV18,NA
CASRKTGGEYEQYF,TGTGCCAGCAGAAAGACAGGGGGGGAGTACGAGCAGTACTTC,TRBD1,TRBJ2-7,TRBV28,many
CASSSTGLAGGPLFF,TGTGCCAGCAGCTCTACGGGACTAGCGGGGGGGCCTCTGTTCTTC,TRBD2,TRBJ2-1,TRBV11-2,few
CASTRVVWGYTF,TGTGCCAGCACACGGGTCGTGTGGGGCTACACCTTC,NA,TRBJ1-2,TRBV6-1,NA
CASSPDLNRVLQETQYF,TGTGCCAGCAGCCCCGACCTTAACAGGGTACTTCAAGAGACCCAGTACTTC,NA,TRBJ2-5,TRBV7-8,NA
CASSPSTSARGEQYF,TGTGCCAGCAGCCCCTCGACTAGCGCGAGGGGCGAGCAGTACTTC,TRBD2,TRBJ2-7,TRBV7-2,few
CATKGTYTEAFF,TGTGCGACGAAGGGGACCTACACTGAAGCTTTCTTT,NA,TRBJ1-1,TRBV6-2/TRBV6-3,NA
CASTALRDSQKLFF,TGTGCCAGCACCGCTTTAAGGGACAGCCAAAAACTGTTTTTT,TRBD1,TRBJ1-4,TRBV6-1,NA
CASSLGGRFTRSYEQYF,TGTGCCAGCAGCCTCGGGGGTCGGTTCACCAGGTCCTACGAGCAGTACTTC,NA,TRBJ2-7,TRBV27,few
CASSHPPGQGAFEQYF,TGTGCCAGCAGCCACCCCCCGGGACAGGGGGCCTTCGAGCAGTACTTC,TRBD1,TRBJ2-7,TRBV4-2,NA
CASSKEWRGRAGDPYNEQFF,TGTGCCAGCAGCAAAGAGTGGCGGGGGCGAGCCGGAGACCCCTACAATGAGCAGTTCTTC,NA,TRBJ2-1,TRBV21-1,few
CASSFRAYSGGPNEQFF,TGTGCCAGCAGTTTCCGGGCTTATAGCGGGGGGCCCAATGAGCAGTTCTTC,TRBD2,TRBJ2-1,TRBV12-3/TRBV12-4,NA
CAISRAISYNEQFF,TGTGCGATCAGCAGGGCAATCTCCTACAATGAGCAGTTCTTC,NA,TRBJ2-1,TRBV7-9,NA
CSVDGRGGTDTQYF,TGCAGCGTTGACGGGAGGGGGGGCACAGATACGCAGTATTTT,TRBD2,TRBJ2-3,TRBV29-1,many
CASSLTVFTSSYNSPLHF,TGTGCCAGCAGCTTGACAGTATTCACTAGCTCCTATAATTCACCCCTCCACTTT,NA,TRBJ1-6,TRBV11-2,many
CASRPRTQGVGELFF,TGTGCCAGCAGACCCCGGACCCAGGGAGTCGGGGAGCTGTTTTTT,NA,TRBJ2-2,TRBV7-6,NA
CASSLRGAGSGYTF,TGTGCCAGCAGTTTGAGGGGCGCGGGAAGTGGCTACACCTTC,NA,TRBJ1-2,TRBV12-3/TRBV12-4,NA
CASSQGLAGQFF,TGCGCCAGCAGCCAGGGCCTCGCTGGGCAGTTCTTC,NA,TRBJ2-1,TRBV4-1,few
CASSPGTGSSQLSSPLHF,TGTGCCAGCAGCCCCGGGACAGGGAGTTCTCAATTGAGTTCACCCCTCCACTTT,TRBD1,TRBJ1-6,TRBV11-2,NA
CSAATSSYNEQFF,TGCAGTGCTGCGACGAGCTCCTACAATGAGCAGTTCTTC,NA,TRBJ2-1,TRBV20-1,NA
CASSETARGGINYGYTF,TGTGCCAGCAGTGAAACGGCCAGGGGGGGCATTAACTATGGCTACACCTTC,TRBD1,TRBJ1-2,TRBV2,NA
CASSLYSARETDTQYF,TGCGCCAGCAGCTTGTACTCGGCCAGGGAGACAGATACGCAGTATTTT,NA,TRBJ2-3,TRBV5-1,NA
CASSLEDRTQETQYF,TGCGCCAGCAGCTTAGAAGACAGAACTCAAGAGACCCAGTACTTC,NA,TRBJ2-5,TRBV5-1,few
CASSPGWTVAFF,TGTGCCAGCAGCCCAGGGTGGACCGTGGCTTTCTTT,NA,TRBJ1-1,TRBV7-2,few
CASSPSGPWETQYF,TGTGCCAGCAGTCCTTCGGGACCGTGGGAGACCCAGTACTTC,NA,TRBJ2-5,TRBV12-3/TRBV12-4,many
CSAREHLVGQYF,TGCAGTGCTAGGGAACACCTAGTCGGGCAGTACTTC,NA,TRBJ2-7,TRBV20-1,NA
CSASEPGEQFF,TGCAGTGCTAGCGAGCCAGGTGAGCAGTTCTTC,NA,TRBJ2-1,TRBV20-1,NA
CASRTGPINQPQHF,TGTGCCAGCAGAACCGGGCCTATCAATCAGCCCCAGCATTTT,NA,TRBJ1-5,TRBV12-3/TRBV12-4,NA
CASSQRRDNQEQFF,TGCGCCAGCAGCCAACGCCGGGACAATCAAGAGCAGTTCTTC,NA,TRBJ2-1,TRBV4-1,few
CASSSGGHEQYF,TGTGCCAGCAGCAGCGGGGGCCACGAGCAGTACTTC,TRBD2,TRBJ2-7,TRBV3-1,once
CAIRQGHTGELFF,TGTGCCATCCGACAGGGACACACCGGGGAGCTGTTTTTT,TRBD1,TRBJ2-2,TRBV10-3,NA
CTCSLVQIPREAVSEQFF,TGTACCTGCAGTTTAGTCCAAATCCCGCGGGAAGCTGTAAGTGAGCAGTTCTTC,NA,TRBJ2-1,TRBV12-3/TRBV12-4,NA
CASSLSDRANGYTF,TGTGCCAGCTCACTCTCGGACAGGGCTAATGGCTACACCTTC,TRBD1,TRBJ1-2,TRBV18,NA
CSASDNQDRGFSGYTF,TGCAGTGCCTCCGATAACCAGGACAGGGGGTTTAGTGGCTACACCTTC,TRBD1,TRBJ1-2,TRBV20-1,NA
CASSQELGRSSYEQYF,TGCGCCAGCAGCCAAGAATTAGGGAGGAGCTCCTACGAGCAGTACTTC,NA,TRBJ2-7,TRBV4-3,few
CASNSGGAGTDTQYF,TGCGCCAGCAATAGCGGGGGGGCGGGCACAGATACGCAGTATTTT,TRBD2,TRBJ2-3,TRBV5-1,NA
CASRPRGQNTEAFF,TGTGCCAGCAGGCCCCGCGGACAGAACACTGAAGCTTTCTTT,NA,TRBJ1-1,TRBV3-1,few
CATSDPRTGPSYNEQFF,TGTGCCACCAGTGACCCGAGGACAGGGCCTTCCTACAATGAGCAGTTCTTC,TRBD1,TRBJ2-1,TRBV24-1,NA
CASSWDGTYQETQYF,TGCGCCAGCAGCTGGGACGGAACTTACCAAGAGACCCAGTACTTC,NA,TRBJ2-5,TRBV5-1,NA
CASSLGLATQETQYF,TGTGCCAGCAGTTTGGGACTGGCGACCCAAGAGACCCAGTACTTC,NA,TRBJ2-5,TRBV12-3/TRBV12-4,NA
CASRRLDQTDTQYF,TGTGCCAGCCGAAGGCTAGACCAGACAGATACGCAGTATTTT,NA,TRBJ2-3,TRBV6-2/TRBV6-3,NA
CSATRRRGGGYTF,TGCAGTGCTACCCGCCGCAGGGGGGGTGGCTACACCTTC,TRBD1,TRBJ1-2,TRBV20-1,NA
CAWSLQPNTEAFF,TGTGCCTGGAGTCTACAACCGAACACTGAAGCTTTCTTT,NA,TRBJ1-1,TRBV30,few
CAIQILAGPYEQYF,TGTGCCATCCAAATACTAGCGGGGCCCTACGAGCAGTACTTC,TRBD2,TRBJ2-7,TRBV10-3,many
CASSPGTNYNSPLHF,TGTGCCAGTAGCCCCGGGACAAATTATAATTCACCCCTCCACTTT,NA,TRBJ1-6,TRBV19,NA
CASSARGGWGELFF,TGTGCCAGCAGCGCCAGGGGGGGCTGGGGGGAGCTGTTTTTT,NA,TRBJ2-2,TRBV9,NA
CASSTSRGGREKLFF,TGTGCCAGCAGCACCAGCAGGGGGGGCAGGGAAAAACTGTTTTTT,TRBD1,TRBJ1-4,TRBV9,NA
CASSLTRSSYEQYF,TGTGCCAGCAGCTTAACGAGGAGCTCCTACGAGCAGTACTTC,NA,TRBJ2-7,TRBV7-2,NA
CASSQDPALGADTQYF,TGTGCCAGCAGCCAAGATCCGGCCCTCGGCGCAGATACGCAGTATTTT,NA,TRBJ2-3,TRBV4-2,NA
CASSPQVERGNQPQHF,TGTGCCAGCAGTCCTCAAGTCGAGCGGGGCAATCAGCCCCAGCATTTT,NA,TRBJ1-5,TRBV4-2,few
CASAGNYGYTF,TGTGCCAGTGCGGGTAACTATGGCTACACCTTC,NA,TRBJ1-2,TRBV19,few
CASSPVQGLFDEQYF,TGTGCCAGCAGTCCCGTCCAGGGTCTTTTTGACGAGCAGTACTTC,NA,TRBJ2-7,TRBV7-2,NA
CASSLDQGPETQYF,TGTGCCAGCAGCTTAGATCAGGGGCCCGAGACCCAGTACTTC,NA,TRBJ2-5,TRBV11-2,once
CASSQDLSTQETQYF,TGCGCCAGCAGCCAAGATCTGTCCACCCAAGAGACCCAGTACTTC,NA,TRBJ2-5,TRBV4-3,few
CATSEGRNQPQHF,TGTGCCACCAGTGAGGGAAGAAATCAGCCCCAGCATTTT,NA,TRBJ1-5,TRBV24-1,NA
CSAQPVGGRETQYF,TGCAGTGCCCAACCCGTGGGGGGCCGTGAGACCCAGTACTTC,NA,TRBJ2-5,TRBV20-1,NA
CASSIGTAIYEQYF,TGTGCCAGCAGTATAGGGACAGCCATTTACGAGCAGTACTTC,TRBD1,TRBJ2-7,TRBV28,few
CASSPQTPTSGGPDTQYF,TGTGCCAGCAGTCCACAAACCCCGACTAGCGGGGGGCCAGATACGCAGTATTTT,TRBD2,TRBJ2-3,TRBV27,few